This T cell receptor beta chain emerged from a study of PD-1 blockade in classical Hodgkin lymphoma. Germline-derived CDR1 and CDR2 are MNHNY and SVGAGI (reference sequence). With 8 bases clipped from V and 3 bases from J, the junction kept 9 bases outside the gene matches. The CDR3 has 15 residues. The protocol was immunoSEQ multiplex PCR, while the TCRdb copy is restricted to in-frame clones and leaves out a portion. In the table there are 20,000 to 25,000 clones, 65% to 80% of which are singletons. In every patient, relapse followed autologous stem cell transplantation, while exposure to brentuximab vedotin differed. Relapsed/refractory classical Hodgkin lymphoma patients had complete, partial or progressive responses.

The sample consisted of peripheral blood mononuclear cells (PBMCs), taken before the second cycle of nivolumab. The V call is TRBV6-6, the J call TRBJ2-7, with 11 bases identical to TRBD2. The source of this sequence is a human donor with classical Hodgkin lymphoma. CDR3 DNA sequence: TGTGCCAGCGGGATAGCGGGAGGGGGGCTCTACGAGCAGTACTTC. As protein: CASGIAGGGLYEQYF.